This T cell receptor (beta chain) was identified in a study of resident and recirculating memory T cells in vitiligo. TCRdb keeps only in-frame clones here, not all; method: immunoSEQ multiplex PCR. The data show about 45,000 clones, over 90% seen once. V was shortened by 0 bases and J by 9 bases, with 13 bases between the two germline ends. Germline CDR1 SGHRS, CDR2 YFSETQ. CDR3 length equals 14 residues. This clone was detected a few times. This chain uses TRBV5-1 with TRBJ2-1, with D maybe TRBD1 (6 bases). This TCR derives from a male donor with vitiligo. Sequenced sample: blood. In nucleotides, the CDR3 is TGCGCCAGCAGCTTGGACAGGGAGAAGGCTGAGCAGTTCTTC. This encodes CASSLDREKAEQFF.